Only a few counts were recorded for the clone carrying this T cell receptor (beta chain). Its antigen is undetermined. The data were taken from a study of post-analysis software for immune sequencing data. Study in general: Disease courses included relapsing-remitting, secondary progressive and progressive-relapsing multiple sclerosis.

CDR1 is DFQATT, CDR2 SNEGSKA, per germline (reference sequence). This CDR3 contains 13 residues. Trimming stripped 5 bases from V and 5 bases from J, with 15 bases between. The library was made from cDNA and included unique molecular identifiers. TCRdb called the PCR reads again in MiXCR, with one record for every CDR3 protein. The sample holds fewer than 900,000 distinct CDR3 sequences, just over 45% seen once. General study findings and limits: When patients were compared with controls, about five TRBV segments were more frequent, TRBV5-6, TRBV5-1 and TRBV20-1 among them.

The chain links TRBV20-1 to TRBJ2-5; tentative D call: TRBD2 (5 bases). This sequence was found in a girl aged 5-17 years with multiple sclerosis. The sequencing sample was made of blood. The CDR3 sequence is CSADQLGLETQYF. For the CDR3, the DNA is TGCAGTGCTGATCAACTAGGTTTGGAGACCCAGTACTTC.